These 27 T cell receptor beta chains share one sample of origin, sequenced in a study of cytomegalovirus exposure and HLA in healthy donors. Primers included in the PCR were 60 Vbeta and 13 Jbeta primers. Method: immunoSEQ multiplex PCR; TCRdb's copy keeps in-frame clones and lacks some. The profile shows approximately 140,000 clones, about three quarters of them singletons. Sample: PBMCs. These receptors all come from a man aged 40-50 years in good health and CMV-seropositive.

This chain joins TRBV27 and TRBJ2-3; the match to TRBD1 covers 7 bases. The germline V gene encodes CDR1 MNHEY and CDR2 SMNVEV (reference sequence). V lost 3 bases, J lost 3 bases, and 9 bases stayed unmatched. This CDR3 has 16 amino acids. CDR3 bases: TGTGCCAGCAGTTTCTACGACAGGGTTGGGACAGATACGCAGTATTTT. Protein sequence: CASSFYDRVGTDTQYF.

This clone was counted once. V usage is TRBV7-6 and J usage is TRBJ2-6; D is possibly TRBD1 (5 bases). The germline CDR1 and CDR2 sequences are SGHVS and FNYEAQ. Trimming pared 1 base from V and 3 bases from J, leaving 22 bases between. The CDR3 runs 20 residues. CDR3 protein: CASSLDIDSPRSLGANVLTF. CDR3 coding DNA: TGTGCCAGCAGCTTAGATATAGACAGTCCTCGCAGCCTTGGGGCCAACGTCCTGACTTTC.

The chain joins TRBV6-1 to TRBJ2-1, with 11 bases fitting TRBD2. Trimming at V came to 0 bases and at J to 0 bases, leaving 4 bases not matched to a gene. The germline V gene has CDR1 MNHNS and CDR2 SASEGT. CDR3 length equals 18 residues. The CDR3 reads CASSEARLAGTSYNEQFF. CDR3 sequence (DNA): TGTGCCAGCAGTGAAGCTAGACTAGCGGGAACCTCCTACAATGAGCAGTTCTTC.

The chain uses TRBV28 and TRBJ1-5, with a weak D call TRBD1 (5 bases). Trimming removed 2 bases at V and 6 bases at J, with 11 bases between. The CDR3 extends over 14 amino acids. Germline V gives CDR1 MDHEN, CDR2 SYDVKM. CDR3 protein: CASSLVQGGQPQHF. CDR3 nucleotide sequence: TGTGCCAGCAGTTTAGTCCAGGGAGGTCAGCCCCAGCATTTT.

The V and J genes are TRBV2 and TRBJ2-7; 7 positions match TRBD2. The germline V gene has CDR1 SNHLY and CDR2 FYNNEI. Trimming removed 6 bases from V and 0 bases from J; junction bases left unmatched: 2. The CDR3 contains 13 residues. CDR3 loop: CASRGGSSYEQYF. CDR3 bases: TGTGCCAGCAGGGGGGGGTCCTCCTACGAGCAGTACTTC.

The chain links TRBV23-1 to TRBJ1-2; weak D call: TRBD1 (6 bases). TRBV23-1 is given ORF status, its function remaining uncertain. Trimming removed 0 bases from V and 5 bases from J, with 13 bases in between. This CDR3 has 15 amino acids. The CDR3 loop is CASSQSRGSEYGYTF. CDR3 coding DNA: TGCGCCAGCAGTCAATCTAGGGGGTCAGAATATGGCTACACCTTC.

This chain connects TRBV30 to TRBJ2-7; TRBD1 agrees at 9 bases. Germline CDR1 is GTSNPN and CDR2 is SVGIG (reference sequence). The V gene end was trimmed by 0 bases and the J gene end by 5 bases; junction bases not matched to a gene: 11. The CDR3 consists of 16 residues. The CDR3 region has the DNA TGTGCCTGGAGTGTGGGGGTTGGGACAGGGAACAACGAGCAGTACTTC. Protein product: CAWSVGVGTGNNEQYF.

The V gene is TRBV7-3, the J gene TRBJ2-7; TRBD1 might be the D (6 bases). V was clipped by 2 bases and J by 3 bases, with 11 bases between them. Germline CDR1 SGHTA, CDR2 FQGTGA. The CDR3 runs 14 residues. CDR3 nucleotides: TGTGCCAGCAGCTTAGAAAGGGGGATCTACGAGCAGTACTTC. The encoded protein is CASSLERGIYEQYF.

The chain joins TRBV5-6 to TRBJ1-3; 8 nucleotides match TRBD1. This CDR3 is built from 17 residues. In germline, CDR1 is SGHDT, CDR2 YYEEEE. V lost 0 bases to trimming and J lost 4 bases; unmatched junction nucleotides: 9. The DNA of the CDR3 is TGTGCCAGCAGCTTGGCCGGCGGAGGGACAGGCGGAAACACCATATATTTT. Protein product: CASSLAGGGTGGNTIYF.

This clone was observed a few times. The V gene is TRBV27, the J gene TRBJ2-3; 10 bases are shared with TRBD2. Germline V gene sequence: CDR1 MNHEY, CDR2 SMNVEV (reference sequence). This CDR3 region has 16 residues. The ends lost 5 bases at V and 6 bases at J; junction bases unmatched: 11. The CDR3 reads CASSPLAGGGADTQYF. The DNA of the CDR3 is TGTGCCAGCAGTCCATTAGCGGGAGGAGGAGCGGATACGCAGTATTTT.

The rearrangement uses TRBV7-6 and TRBJ2-3, with TRBD2 as a possible D gene (5 bases). Germline V lookup: CDR1 SGHVS, CDR2 FNYEAQ. The CDR3 has 13 amino acids. V was clipped by 5 bases and J by 4 bases, with 10 bases between them. The chain's CDR3 is CASSPGLSDTQYF. CDR3 coding DNA: TGTGCCAGCAGCCCCGGACTGTCAGATACGCAGTATTTT.

The CDR3 DNA reads TGTGCCAGCAGCTTAGGGGGGACAGCTAGCACAGATACGCAGTATTTT. It encodes CASSLGGTASTDTQYF. The chain is built from TRBV11-2 and TRBJ2-3; 7 bases match TRBD1. The CDR3 has 16 residues. Looked up from germline, CDR1 is SGHAT and CDR2 is FQNNGV. J lost 0 bases, V lost 1 base, and 4 bases had no gene match. The full variable domain, its missing parts supplied by reference TRBV11-2 and TRBJ2-3, is EAGVAQSPRYKIIEKRQSVAFWCNPISGHATLYWYQQILGQGPKLLIQFQNNGVVDDSQLPKDRFSAERLKGVDSTLKIQPAKLEDSAVYLCASSLGGTASTDTQYFGPGTRLTVL.

J is TRBJ2-3 and V is TRBV5-1, with TRBD1 identical over 9 bases. Germline lookup yields CDR1 SGHRS and CDR2 YFSETQ. The CDR3 consists of 16 residues. V lost 8 bases to trimming and J lost 3 bases; unmatched junction nucleotides: 13. As DNA, the CDR3 is TGCGCCAGTAAGACTGGGGACAGGGCTAGTACAGATACGCAGTATTTT. Protein sequence: CASKTGDRASTDTQYF.

The V call is TRBV25-1, the J call TRBJ2-3, with 7 bases fitting TRBD1. The germline gives CDR1 MGHDK, CDR2 SYGVNS. The CDR3 sequence is 14 residues long. Germline trimming cut 3 bases from V and 4 bases from J; bases unmatched to any gene: 4. CDR3 sequence (DNA): TGTGCCAGCAGTGAGAGGGGGACAGCAGATACGCAGTATTTT. It yields the protein CASSERGTADTQYF.

V usage is TRBV5-1 and J usage is TRBJ2-2; 7 nucleotides agree with TRBD1. Trimming at V came to 5 bases and at J to 2 bases, leaving 9 bases not matched to a gene. The CDR3 contains 16 residues. Germline V CDR1 and CDR2: SGHRS, YFSETQ. The CDR3 nucleotides are TGCGCCAGCAGGTATGGACAGGTGTCAAACACCGGGGAGCTGTTTTTT. It translates to CASRYGQVSNTGELFF.

V is TRBV28 and J is TRBJ2-7; TRBD1 might be the D (8 bases). V was pared by 6 bases and J by 6 bases, with 24 bases between. The CDR3 runs 16 residues. Germline assignment: CDR1 MDHEN and CDR2 SYDVKM. CDR3 DNA: TGTGCCAGCAGAAAGGCAGGGGGCACTTCGGGAGGCGAGCAGTACTTC. It translates to CASRKAGGTSGGEQYF.

The rearrangement links TRBV7-2 to TRBJ2-1; TRBD2 aligns across 12 bases. The CDR3 consists of 18 residues. V shed 0 bases, J shed 6 bases, and the junction held 9 bases outside the gene matches. The germline CDR1 and CDR2 sequences are SGHTA and FQGNSA. This chain's CDR3 is CASSLAASGRAFANEQFF. The CDR3 coding sequence is TGTGCCAGCAGCTTAGCCGCTAGCGGGAGGGCCTTTGCCAATGAGCAGTTCTTC.

This sequence joins TRBV7-8 and TRBJ1-1; D gene uncertain. Germline loops: CDR1 SGHVS, CDR2 FQNEAQ. The V end was cut by 5 bases, the J end by 1 base, with 26 bases between. The CDR3 is 19 residues long. The CDR3 is CASSPLDSPILGRNTEAFF. The CDR3 nucleotides are TGTGCCAGCAGCCCGCTCGACTCACCGATCCTCGGGAGGAACACTGAAGCTTTCTTT.

The chain recombines TRBV6-5 with TRBJ2-2; 8 positions match TRBD1. CDR3 size: 15 residues. Germline V lookup: CDR1 MNHEY, CDR2 SVGAGI. J lost 3 bases, V lost 6 bases, and 6 bases had no gene match. The DNA for the CDR3 is TGTGCCAGCAGGCCCCCGACAGGGGACACCGGGGAGCTGTTTTTT. Protein product: CASRPPTGDTGELFF.

This rearrangement joins TRBV4-3 to TRBJ1-4; TRBD1 is a possible D gene (6 bases). The V end was cut by 3 bases, the J end by 5 bases, with 13 bases between. CDR1 and CDR2 (germline): LGHNA, YSLEER. The CDR3 is 15 residues long. CDR3 sequence reads: CASSHGDTSNEKLFF. CDR3 coding DNA: TGCGCCAGCAGCCATGGGGACACTTCAAATGAAAAACTGTTTTTT.

The chain couples TRBV2 to TRBJ1-5; D unclear. V lost 8 bases, J lost 0 bases, and 8 bases lay in between. Germline values: CDR1 SNHLY, CDR2 FYNNEI. The CDR3 spans 13 residues. In nucleotides, the CDR3 is TGTGCCAGCCGACACAATAGCAATCAGCCCCAGCATTTT. It translates to CASRHNSNQPQHF.

This clone was recorded a few times. The V gene is TRBV5-8, the J gene TRBJ1-5; D is possibly TRBD1 (5 bases). The CDR3 has 15 amino acids. Trimming shortened V by 2 bases and J by 9 bases, and 18 bases separated the two germline ends. Germline values: CDR1 SGHTS, CDR2 YDEGEE. The CDR3 spells CASSFGRVAWGPQHF. Here the CDR3 DNA reads TGTGCCAGCAGCTTCGGCAGGGTGGCTTGGGGGCCCCAGCATTTT.

This clone was found once. The rearrangement uses TRBV6-6 and TRBJ2-7, with 8 nucleotides matching TRBD1. Germline values: CDR1 MNHNY, CDR2 SVGAGI (reference sequence). The CDR3 is 13 residues long. V was pared by 7 bases and J by 2 bases, with 4 bases of the junction left unmatched. CDR3: CASTGTGPYEQYF. The CDR3 DNA reads as TGTGCCAGCACCGGGACAGGACCCTACGAGCAGTACTTC.

This clone was detected only a few times. The CDR3 end shows no conserved phenylalanine or tryptophan, and so a read error is likely. No DNA is shown, since the ends of the CDR3 on it are uncertain; the CDR3 is the one TCRdb lists. The chain uses TRBV2 and TRBJ2-7; TRBD1 is the table's D call, not checked against the DNA. The CDR3 is 13 amino acids long, termini counted. Germline CDR1 and CDR2: SNHLY and FYNNEI. The CDR3 spells CASRGNRDRDSLG.

This chain connects TRBV6-6 to TRBJ2-2, with D possibly being TRBD2 (6 bases). This CDR3 has 15 residues. Germline assignment: CDR1 MNHNY and CDR2 SVGAGI (reference sequence). V lost 6 bases, J lost 7 bases, and 18 bases lay in between. The CDR3 sequence is CASSGRGAGNGELFF. CDR3 in DNA: TGTGCCAGCAGCGGCCGGGGCGCGGGAAACGGGGAGCTGTTTTTT.

The V gene is TRBV27, the J gene TRBJ2-5; 7 nucleotides align to TRBD1. With 3 bases clipped from V and 4 bases from J, the junction kept 5 bases outside the gene matches. CDR1 and CDR2 (germline): MNHEY, SMNVEV (reference sequence). This CDR3 comprises 14 residues. The CDR3 nucleotides read TGTGCCAGCAGTTTGGGGCAGGGGGTAGAGACCCAGTACTTC. Translating gives CASSLGQGVETQYF.

The CDR3 coding sequence is TGTGCCAGCAGCTCCGGTGAGGGAGCCGAGCAGTACTTC. Translated, it gives CASSSGEGAEQYF. This chain joins TRBV7-9 and TRBJ2-7; D is perhaps TRBD2 (5 bases). The V gene lost 4 bases and the J gene lost 6 bases, with 13 bases spanning the gap. Germline-derived CDR1 and CDR2 are SEHNR and FQNEAQ (reference sequence). The CDR3 spans 13 residues.